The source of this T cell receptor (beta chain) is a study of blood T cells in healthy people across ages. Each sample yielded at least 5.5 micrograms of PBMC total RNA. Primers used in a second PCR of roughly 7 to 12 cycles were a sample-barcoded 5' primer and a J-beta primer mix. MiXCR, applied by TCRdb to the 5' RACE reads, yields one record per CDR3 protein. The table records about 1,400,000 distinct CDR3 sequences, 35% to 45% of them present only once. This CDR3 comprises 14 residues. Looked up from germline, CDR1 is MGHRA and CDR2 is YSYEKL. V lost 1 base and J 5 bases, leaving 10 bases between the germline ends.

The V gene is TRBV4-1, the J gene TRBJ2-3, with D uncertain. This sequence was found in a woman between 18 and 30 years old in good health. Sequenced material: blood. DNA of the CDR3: TGCGCCAGCAGCCAAGGCCTACTCCAAGATACGCAGTATTTT. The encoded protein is CASSQGLLQDTQYF.